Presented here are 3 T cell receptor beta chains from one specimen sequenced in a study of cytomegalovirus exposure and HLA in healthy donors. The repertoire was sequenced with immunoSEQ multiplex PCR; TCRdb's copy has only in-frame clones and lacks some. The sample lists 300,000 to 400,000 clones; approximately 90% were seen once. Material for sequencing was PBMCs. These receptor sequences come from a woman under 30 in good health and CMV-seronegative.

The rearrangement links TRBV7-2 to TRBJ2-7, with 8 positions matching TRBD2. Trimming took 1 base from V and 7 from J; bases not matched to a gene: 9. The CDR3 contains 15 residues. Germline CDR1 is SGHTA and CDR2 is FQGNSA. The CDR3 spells CASSLGSGAPLEQYF. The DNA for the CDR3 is TGTGCCAGCAGCTTAGGTAGCGGGGCACCCTTGGAGCAGTACTTC.

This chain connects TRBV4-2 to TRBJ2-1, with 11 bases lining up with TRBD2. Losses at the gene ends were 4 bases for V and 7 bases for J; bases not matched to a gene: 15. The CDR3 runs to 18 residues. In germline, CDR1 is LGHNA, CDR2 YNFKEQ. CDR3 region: CASSRGVGLAAPGNEQFF. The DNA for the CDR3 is TGTGCCAGCAGCCGTGGAGTGGGACTAGCGGCGCCCGGGAATGAGCAGTTCTTC.

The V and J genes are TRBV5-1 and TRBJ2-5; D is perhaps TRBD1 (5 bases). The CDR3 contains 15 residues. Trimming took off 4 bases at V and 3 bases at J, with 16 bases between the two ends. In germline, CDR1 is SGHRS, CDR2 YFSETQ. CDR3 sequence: CASSTVQPREETQYF. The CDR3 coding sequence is TGCGCCAGCAGCACCGTGCAGCCCAGGGAAGAGACCCAGTACTTC. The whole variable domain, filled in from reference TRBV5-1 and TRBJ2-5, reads KAGVTQTPRYLIKTRGQQVTLSCSPISGHRSVSWYQQTPGQGLQFLFEYFSETQRNKGNFPGRFSGRQFSNSRSEMNVSTLELGDSALYLCASSTVQPREETQYFGPGTRLLVL.